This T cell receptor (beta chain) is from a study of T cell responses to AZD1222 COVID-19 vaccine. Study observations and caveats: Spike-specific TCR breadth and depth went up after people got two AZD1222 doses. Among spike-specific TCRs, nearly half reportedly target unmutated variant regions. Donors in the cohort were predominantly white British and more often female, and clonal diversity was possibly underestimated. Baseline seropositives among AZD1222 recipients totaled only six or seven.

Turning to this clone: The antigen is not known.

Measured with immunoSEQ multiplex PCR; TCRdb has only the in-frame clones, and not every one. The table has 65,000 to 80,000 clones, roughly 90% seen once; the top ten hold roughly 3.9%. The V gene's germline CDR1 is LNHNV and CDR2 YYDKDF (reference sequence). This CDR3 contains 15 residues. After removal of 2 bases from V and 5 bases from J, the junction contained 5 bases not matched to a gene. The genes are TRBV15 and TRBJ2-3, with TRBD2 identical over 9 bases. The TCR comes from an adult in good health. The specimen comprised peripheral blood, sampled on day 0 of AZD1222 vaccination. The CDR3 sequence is CATSRIVAGEDTQYF. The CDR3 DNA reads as TGTGCCACCAGCAGAATCGTAGCGGGGGAAGATACGCAGTATTTT. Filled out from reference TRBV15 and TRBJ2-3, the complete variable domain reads DAMVIQNPRYQVTQFGKPVTLSCSQTLNHNVMYWYQQKSSQAPKLLFHYYDKDFNNEADTPDNFQSRRPNTSFCFLDIRSPGLGDTAMYLCATSRIVAGEDTQYFGPGTRLTVL.